These T cell receptor beta chains were read from a single sample in a study of cytomegalovirus exposure and HLA in healthy donors. Sequencing was performed with immunoSEQ multiplex PCR; in TCRdb, only in-frame clones are kept and a portion is missing. In all, the sample yields fewer than 95,000 clones. Sequenced: PBMCs. The receptors shown here come from a woman aged 35 to 49 in good health and CMV-seropositive. Both conserved end residues are trimmed from each CDR3. Fields, in order: V gene, CDR3 protein.

TRBV28 ASSSGQFTGELF
TRBV5-8 ASSLFRVVGYT
TRBV2 AMQRDRGNEKLF
TRBV5-1 ASSLSGTGETQY
TRBV2 AKGGGGLPVDGYT
TRBV7-9 ASSWAQETQY
TRBV5-6 ASSNMDRGNQPQH
TRBV7-9 ASSLGNSHYEQY
TRBV2 ASVRGLGGYEQY
TRBV5-6 ASSRDTSRFLSSPLH
TRBV29-1 SVGTSDPYEQY
TRBV14 ASSQFGQAYEQY
TRBV4-3 ASSQAGTDQETQY
TRBV28 ASRAGSSYNEQF
TRBV6-6 ASSYPTEAF
TRBV19 ASSTQGQGYEQY
TRBV5-1 ASSRDRAGANVLT